These 9 T cell receptor beta chains share one sample of origin, sequenced in a study of blood T cell repertoires in COVID-19 (dated by TCRdb to the early 2020s). Library preparation employed the immunoSEQ multiplex PCR assay. What TCRdb holds here is the immuneACCESS table cut down to in-frame rearrangements. Part of the clones is not present; checked against another copy, under half of the missing clones reflect an unresolved V gene, and the others are unexplained. Here the sample has around 130,000 clones; 65% to 85% occur a single time. Clones ranked in the top ten supply 3.5% to 5.5% of the sample. The sample taken for sequencing was peripheral blood. These receptors originate from a woman between 65 and 79 years old with acute or convalescent COVID-19.

This clone was seen a handful of times. The chain employs TRBV3-1 (or the pseudogene TRBV3-2) and TRBJ1-1; D is uncertain. The CDR3 runs to 13 residues. V was shortened by 2 bases and J by 1 base, with 5 bases between the two germline ends. Germline CDR1 reads LGHDT; CDR2 reads YNNKEL (reference sequence). The CDR3 sequence is CASSQRQNTEAFF. CDR3 in DNA: TGTGCCAGCAGCCAACGACAGAACACTGAAGCTTTCTTT.

The rearrangement links TRBV29-1 to TRBJ1-1; D gene uncertain. Trimming shortened V by 4 bases and J by 1 base, and 10 bases separated the two germline ends. This CDR3 region has 13 residues. Germline V gene lookup returns CDR1 SQVTM and CDR2 ANQGSEA. The CDR3 bases are TGCAGCGTTGGGCAGGCAAGGAACACTGAAGCTTTCTTT. The encoded protein is CSVGQARNTEAFF.

This clone showed up just once. The chain links TRBV1 to TRBJ2-2; whether TRBD2, the table's D call, matches the DNA was not checked. TRBV1 is classified as a pseudogene. The CDR3 contains 20 residues. In DNA, the CDR3 is TGCACCAGCAGCCAAGATCGGCCGGGACTAGTGGGTTCCGACACCGGGGAGCTGTTTTTT. Translated, it gives CTSSQDRPGLVGSDTGELFF.

The sample holds a few counts of this clone. The genes are TRBV30 and TRBJ1-3, with 7 bases aligning to TRBD1. From germline, CDR1 is GTSNPN and CDR2 SVGIG (reference sequence). This CDR3 is 16 amino acids long. The V segment lost 0 bases and the J segment 0 bases; nucleotides outside the gene matches: 5. The CDR3 loop is CAWSVQGVGSGNTIYF. CDR3 DNA sequence: TGTGCCTGGAGTGTGCAGGGGGTCGGCTCTGGAAACACCATATATTTT.

The V gene is TRBV5-6, the J gene TRBJ2-5, with D unresolved. CDR3 length: 14 amino acids. Trimming left V 0 bases short and J 0 bases short, with 6 bases between. Germline assignment: CDR1 SGHDT and CDR2 YYEEEE. The CDR3 protein is CASSLDQNQETQYF. The CDR3 DNA is TGTGCCAGCAGCTTGGATCAGAACCAAGAGACCCAGTACTTC. The variable domain in full, completed from reference TRBV5-6 and TRBJ2-5, reads DAGVTQSPTHLIKTRGQQVTLRCSPKSGHDTVSWYQQALGQGPQFIFQYYEEEERQRGNFPDRFSGHQFPNYSSELNVNALLLGDSALYLCASSLDQNQETQYFGPGTRLLVL.

V gene TRBV10-3 combines with J gene TRBJ1-3; D unresolved. Germline loops: CDR1 ENHRY, CDR2 SYGVKD. Trimming cost V 8 bases and J 7 bases, with 9 bases left between them. The CDR3 length is 11 residues. CDR3 region: CAIGLANTIYF. The CDR3 bases are TGTGCCATCGGGCTGGCCAACACCATATATTTT.

For the CDR3, the DNA is TGCGCCAGCAGCTTGGGAGCGGGGGTCACAGATACGCAGTATTTT. Encoded protein: CASSLGAGVTDTQYF. V and J are TRBV5-1 and TRBJ2-3, with 8 bases that match TRBD2. V shed 0 bases and J 2 bases; nucleotides not matched to a gene: 2. This CDR3 has 15 amino acids. Germline CDR1 is SGHRS and CDR2 is YFSETQ.

This chain connects TRBV10-3 to TRBJ1-2; unclear D gene. The V gene's germline CDR1 is ENHRY and CDR2 SYGVKD. CDR3 length equals 13 residues. The V gene lost 4 bases and the J gene lost 7 bases, with 13 bases spanning the gap. DNA of the CDR3: TGTGCCATCAGTGGTGTCGGGGAGGCTGGCTACACCTTC. It codes for CAISGVGEAGYTF.

Only a few counts were recorded for this clone. The chain joins TRBV4-3 to TRBJ1-3; the D gene is possibly TRBD1 (6 bases). With 0 bases removed from V and 0 bases from J, the gap between germline ends came to 12 bases. The germline gives CDR1 LGHNA, CDR2 YSLEER. This CDR3 contains 17 residues. Here the CDR3 reads CASSQDGQTSSGNTIYF. CDR3 nucleotide sequence: TGCGCCAGCAGCCAAGACGGACAGACGAGCTCTGGAAACACCATATATTTT.